The present entry profiles one TCR beta chain with its context. Its antigen is unknown. Clones were read by immunoSEQ multiplex PCR, and TCRdb kept only the in-frame ones, dropping some. The data contain approximately 99,000 clones, 85% to 95% of them singletons. The V end lost 6 bases, the J end lost 5 bases, and 15 bases lay between the germline ends. The germline V gene encodes CDR1 MNHEY and CDR2 SVGAGI. This CDR3 comprises 14 residues. This sample is drawn from a study of graft-versus-host responses after intestinal transplantation. The TCR sequence derives from a human donor who was the organ donor for an intestinal transplant. J is TRBJ2-3 and V is TRBV6-5, with a tentative D call TRBD2 (5 bases). The sequences come from unstimulated CD8+ T cells sorted from spleen or lymph node cells, collected before transplant. The CDR3 DNA sequence: TGTGCCAGCAGAACCTTATCTAGCCTAGATACGCAGTATTTT. Its protein is CASRTLSSLDTQYF.